This T cell receptor (beta chain) comes out of a study of cytomegalovirus exposure and HLA in healthy donors (dated by TCRdb to about 2017). Background on the whole study: According to an earlier analysis of several hundred of the donors, roughly 180 million T cells yielded 117 million unique TCR beta sequences and 276 Gb of sequence data. Because of strong linkage in the cohort, roughly 5 DR-DQ haplotypes were treated as single units for association and clustering. HLA typing included class I and class II loci at four-digit resolution. The study profiled the T cell repertoires of hundreds of subjects by immunosequencing and related them to cytomegalovirus serostatus. Among the roughly 400 genotyped donors, more than 70% belonged to the genetic ancestry cluster associated with self-reported Caucasian donors. To study patterns of TCR occurrence, a later analysis re-analyzed previously published TCR beta repertoires from more than 550 donors and added high-resolution HLA genotyping. Along with the approximately 700-subject first cohort, a separate validation cohort of over 90 different subjects was used. Genome-wide SNP genotypes for about 55% of the 666 donors were used in a later genetic analysis, which treated that subset as a discovery cohort. The aim of the study was to test whether cataloging public T cell receptors could identify signatures of past pathogen exposure. Every repertoire in the discovery cohort had been generated on one and the same sequencing platform. The number of donors typed differed by locus, with roughly 629-640 for A, B, C, DRB1 and DQB1, more than 500 for DQA1, 606 for DPA1, and around 450 for DPB1. High-throughput TCR immunosequencing, statistical association of individual TCRs with disease status, and machine learning were combined to predict cytomegalovirus infection status. Rather than drawing on any new phenotypic data, the later analysis identified candidate immune exposures from TCR beta sequences and the way those sequences occurred across donors. An earlier analysis of around 640 of the donors used high-throughput TCR beta sequencing to judge whether each TCR beta V gene segment behaved as functional or pseudogenic. Across about 370 genotyped donors of the cohort, an average of approximately 240,000 unique TCR beta nucleotide sequences per donor were sequenced, and approximately 17% of those sequences were non-productive. An early release covering roughly 600 HLA-typed donors comprised 250 to 350 gigabases of sequencing data and about 90 million unique TCR sequences. Alongside the repertoire data, information on donor age, sex, ethnicity and CMV serostatus was compiled. Overall study outcomes, separate from this receptor: Three of the identified cytomegalovirus-associated TCR beta chains were confirmed in vitro to be specific for cytomegalovirus antigens. In a later analysis, 16,951 TCR beta sequences were associated with specific HLA alleles at a false discovery rate of 0.05. The authors suggested that the approach could potentially be extended to other disease states and immunological phenotypes. According to a later analysis, TCR association rates differed among HLA loci, with DRB1 alleles showing the most associated TCRs and HLA-C alleles showing the fewest. In a later analysis, HLA-associated TCR beta chains were found to be more clonally expanded and to have lower generation probabilities than equally common non-associated chains. According to a later analysis, parvovirus B19, influenza, CMV and Epstein-Barr virus appeared linked to several top co-occurrence clusters. HLA typing was unavailable for some donors at each locus, so association tests used only the typed subset. A further reported finding was that TCR beta sequences accurately predicted the HLA-A and HLA-B alleles for most subjects in the first cohort. In a later genetic analysis, fewer N-insertions in productive TCRs were reported among donors in an Asian-associated ancestry cluster than the approximately 670-donor mean. Some IMGT-functional V segments, including TRBV6-2 and TRBV6-3, could not be distinguished by the 87-base-pair reads and were therefore excluded. An earlier analysis of some 560 of the donors showed that most TCR beta V segments appeared in productive rearrangements either about 90% or about 30% of the time, which broadly matched IMGT annotations. A cluster of highly shared sequence variants was judged likely to be a technical artifact of the sequencing pipeline. In this cohort, only TCR beta chains were sequenced, and detectable features were limited by the absence of alpha or paired-chain data. Linkage disequilibrium might explain the correlated functional status among segregating V segments, but an unknown experimental factor could not be excluded. A later analysis found that most CMV-associated TCR beta chains appeared HLA-restricted, with HLA associations seemingly driven largely by CMV exposure. Cytomegalovirus status was reported to be diagnosed by the classifier with high specificity and sensitivity in both the original and validation cohorts. Assigning TCR associations to individual alleles was difficult when HLA alleles, especially DR and DQ, strongly co-occurred. CMV serostatus was the only immune exposure information available for the cohort. The study listed 164 TCR beta chains as associated with cytomegalovirus. The presence/absence analyses assumed that sequencing depth was roughly uniform across donors, and that assumption may not be true. A later genetic analysis associated a missense DCLRE1C variant with V-gene and J-gene trimming of TCR beta chains, and an independent cohort replicated the association. The earlier analysis of some 540 of the donors excluded approximately 17 rarely observed V segments, including chromosome 9 orphons, because counts were too low. Most TCR sequences were observed very rarely across donors, whereas some public TCRs were present in many individuals.

From cysteine to phenylalanine, the CDR3 is 14 amino acids long. Only the CDR3 DNA is retained, 42 bases long and in frame from the first base. CDR1 SGHNT and CDR2 YYREEE were looked up in the germline V gene (reference sequence). V is shortened by 1 base, J by 2 bases, and the region joining them spans 6 bases. In the case of this clone: The antigen it recognizes is unknown. No qualities accompany the bases; no much larger clone lies one base away.

Libraries were prepared through the immunoSEQ multiplex PCR assay. For the multiplex PCR, a mixture combining 60 forward primers for TCR Vbeta segments and 13 reverse primers for TCR Jbeta segments was used. Amplification of the CDR3 region of rearranged TCR beta genes was performed with a multiplex PCR assay on genomic DNA. The amplified TCR beta libraries were sequenced on the Illumina HiSeq System as 87-base-pair reads. Under the source paper's analysis protocol: A later analysis tallied tens of millions of unique TCR beta chains across the approximately 670 repertoires, and approximately 12 million of those chains were shared by two or more donors. To remove PCR and sequencing errors, raw reads were error-corrected and collapsed into unique sequences using a nearest-neighbor algorithm that merged closely related sequences. V, D and J gene segments were assigned by aligning CDR3 sequences to IMGT reference sequences. For a sequence to be retained, at least a six-nucleotide match to both a V gene segment and a J gene segment was required. A rearrangement counted as productive if the CDR3 had no stop codons and remained in frame with V and J, and every other rearrangement counted as non-productive. CDR3 was defined according to IMGT convention as the region running from the second conserved V-encoded cysteine to the conserved J-encoded phenylalanine. Sequences without an unambiguous match to a single V gene segment were excluded from the earlier analysis of a few hundred of the donors. In an earlier analysis of approximately 560 of the donors, a V segment was called functional when productive rearrangements were above 56.7%, and segregating when the standard deviation between donors exceeded 5%. A statistical classification framework was built to diagnose cytomegalovirus status from the catalog of TCR beta chain sequences. V and J gene assignment, in a later analysis, came from comparing TCR nucleotide sequences with IMGT/GENE-DB human TR gene sequences. Using the TCRdist pipeline, a later analysis assigned CDR3 sequences along with most-parsimonious VDJ recombination scenarios. A later analysis defined each TCR beta chain by its CDR3 amino acid sequence plus V-gene family, and excluded reads lacking a unique V-gene family. To address suspected cross-contamination and a sequencing artifact, a later analysis removed under 600 highly shared, low-generation-probability nucleotide sequences. In a later analysis, a clonal expansion index was calculated for each public chain from normalized within-repertoire ranks of inferred template counts. In a later analysis, generation probabilities were computed with a VDJ recombination model fitted to out-of-frame rearrangements, and the resulting probabilities were checked against IGoR. In a later analysis, TCR-TCR, TCR-HLA and TCR-CMV co-occurrence was scored with hypergeometric tests, and a repertoire-size bias correction was applied to TCR pairs. In a later analysis, false discovery rates were estimated by permuting HLA or CMV assignments 20 times. A later analysis grouped co-occurring TCRs with DBSCAN, adding TCRdist sequence similarity when clustering within HLA-allele-positive subsets. Repertoires with fewer than 30,000 or more than 120,000 public chains, plus five repertoires with anomalous nucleotide sharing, were excluded from co-occurrence clustering. Drawn from immuneACCESS, this table holds only the in-frame rearrangements with V and J called that TCRdb kept. Clones are partly lost; checked studies trace under half to an unresolved V gene and leave the rest unexplained. That table is the source of V, J and clone size, and D and trimming were worked out from the DNA. Present in this sample are roughly 88,000 clones, approximately 80% of which were seen just once. The top ten constitute 5.3% of the sample.

The cohort was made up of roughly 670 healthy bone marrow donors. At the time of sampling, every cohort member was nominally healthy, though immune exposures that went unrecorded were likely present. The donor tested CMV seropositive, placing the donor among the approximately 310 seropositive members of the cohort. A peripheral blood sample was provided by each donor, and peripheral blood mononuclear cells were used for TCR beta sequencing. The Qiagen DNeasy Blood Extraction Kit was used to extract genomic DNA from the blood cell samples. The TCR originated in a young man in good health and CMV-seropositive. The V and J segments used are TRBV5-4 and TRBJ1-4; the D gene cannot be resolved reliably. Sequenced material: PBMCs. At the DNA level, the sequence is TGTGCCAGCAGCTTGCGGGATACTAATGAAAAACTGTTTTTT. It codes for CASSLRDTNEKLFF.